The 16 T cell receptor beta chains below were found in one sample sequenced in a study of cytomegalovirus exposure and HLA in healthy donors. 60 Vbeta and 13 Jbeta primers were used in PCR. Clones were read by immunoSEQ multiplex PCR, and TCRdb kept only the in-frame ones, dropping some. The sample contains around 130,000 clones, roughly 72% of which appear only once. Material: PBMCs. The source of these receptors is a woman aged 50 to 60 in good health and CMV-seronegative.

CDR3 bases: TGTGCCAGCAGCCAGTCGACTAGCGGGAGGGGCAATGAGCAGTTCTTC. This sequence encodes CASSQSTSGRGNEQFF. The chain carries TRBV4-2 and TRBJ2-1, with TRBD2 matching over 14 bases. J gave up 6 bases and V 3 bases, and 4 bases lay outside the gene matches. From germline, CDR1 is LGHNA and CDR2 YNFKEQ. The CDR3 loop spans 16 amino acids.

This clone was observed a single time. The chain is built from TRBV28 and TRBJ2-7; 14 positions agree with TRBD2. The CDR3 loop spans 15 amino acids. The germline V gene has CDR1 MDHEN and CDR2 SYDVKM. Trimming at V came to 3 bases and at J to 9 bases, leaving 7 bases not matched to a gene. CDR3 in amino acids: CASSFPGLAGVGQYF. For the CDR3, the DNA is TGTGCCAGCAGTTTTCCGGGACTAGCGGGAGTTGGGCAGTACTTC.

The V gene is TRBV27, the J gene TRBJ2-1; D is undetermined. CDR3 size: 14 residues. Looked up from germline, CDR1 is MNHEY and CDR2 is SMNVEV (reference sequence). V lost 8 bases, J lost 10 bases, and 21 bases lay in between. In DNA, the CDR3 is TGTGCCAGCTCCCCAGGCTTCGGCGCGTTCGAGCAGTTCTTC. This encodes CASSPGFGAFEQFF.

V and J are TRBV9 and TRBJ2-7; D is perhaps TRBD2 (5 bases). Germline V gene data show CDR1 as SGDLS and CDR2 as YYNGEE. The germline V and J ends were trimmed by 2 bases and 0 bases, with 12 bases remaining between them. The CDR3 loop spans 15 amino acids. The CDR3 spells CASSVSGLHSYEQYF. The CDR3 DNA reads as TGTGCCAGCAGCGTCTCAGGACTTCACTCCTACGAGCAGTACTTC.

V gene TRBV9 combines with J gene TRBJ2-7; 9 bases are shared with TRBD2. V was pared by 4 bases and J by 3 bases, with 5 bases of the junction left unmatched. Looked up from germline, CDR1 is SGDLS and CDR2 is YYNGEE. The CDR3 covers 14 residues. CDR3 coding DNA: TGTGCCAGCAGCCCCCGGACTAGCGACTACGAGCAGTACGTC. Translation: CASSPRTSDYEQYV.

This clone showed up just a few times. V gene TRBV4-1 combines with J gene TRBJ2-5; no reliable D call. Between the trimmed V and J ends, which lost 1 base and 3 bases, there was a span of 6 bases. CDR3 length: 13 residues. The germline CDR1 and CDR2 sequences are MGHRA and YSYEKL. CDR3 region: CASSQVLEETQYF. The CDR3 DNA reads as TGCGCCAGCAGCCAAGTCCTAGAAGAGACCCAGTACTTC.

The chain uses TRBV7-8 and TRBJ2-2; 12 bases line up with TRBD2. V gave up 5 bases and J gave up 4 bases; unmatched junction bases: 5. CDR1 SGHVS and CDR2 FQNEAQ come from the germline V gene. CDR3 length equals 16 residues. This CDR3 is CASSQTSGSATGELFF. Written as DNA, the CDR3 is TGTGCCAGCAGCCAGACTAGCGGGAGCGCCACCGGGGAGCTGTTTTTT.

The chain has TRBV30 and TRBJ2-3; 7 positions agree with TRBD1. Germline CDR1 reads GTSNPN; CDR2 reads SVGIG (reference sequence). This CDR3 has 16 amino acids. With 2 bases clipped from V and 6 bases from J, the junction kept 14 bases outside the gene matches. The CDR3 here is CAWSFSPTGRRDTQYF. For the CDR3, the DNA is TGTGCCTGGAGTTTTAGCCCGACAGGGCGTAGGGATACGCAGTATTTT.

The rearrangement joins TRBV2 to TRBJ2-6, with a possible D match to TRBD1 (6 bases). Between the trimmed V and J ends, which lost 9 bases and 5 bases, there was a span of 11 bases. The CDR3 length is 13 residues. The V gene's germline CDR1 is SNHLY and CDR2 FYNNEI. This CDR3 reads CASTGSRANVLTF. The CDR3 DNA sequence: TGTGCCAGTACAGGGTCAAGGGCCAACGTCCTGACTTTC.

Details on this clone: Sequence at one end of the junction differs from germline and may be a read error. In DNA, the CDR3 is TGTGCCAGCAGGGGGACAGGGAAGGGGCAGCCCCAGAATTTT. Its translation is CASRGTGKGQPQNF. This chain links TRBV6-5 with TRBJ1-5, with 9 bases aligning to TRBD1. CDR1 and CDR2 from the germline V gene are MNHEY and SVGAGI. The CDR3 consists of 14 residues.

The chain uses TRBV6-5 and TRBJ2-1; 8 positions match TRBD2. The germline V gene has CDR1 MNHEY and CDR2 SVGAGI. V shed 7 bases, J shed 4 bases, and the junction held 6 bases outside the gene matches. The CDR3 has 14 amino acids. The CDR3 DNA reads TGTGCCAGCACCCCGGGGGGGCCGTACAATGAGCAGTTCTTC. It codes for CASTPGGPYNEQFF.

This clone was seen once. V usage is TRBV4-1 and J usage is TRBJ2-1; 8 bases line up with TRBD2. This CDR3 contains 17 residues. Germline V gene sequence: CDR1 MGHRA, CDR2 YSYEKL. V lost 0 bases, J lost 7 bases, and 11 bases stayed unmatched. The CDR3 reads CASSQDGREGLRNEQFF. The DNA for the CDR3 is TGCGCCAGCAGCCAAGATGGTCGGGAGGGCCTGAGGAATGAGCAGTTCTTC.

This rearrangement joins TRBV29-1 to TRBJ2-5; the match to TRBD2 covers 9 bases. The J call may be wrong; the DNA end is better matched by TRBJ2-7. This CDR3 contains 15 residues. Germline V gene lookup returns CDR1 SQVTM and CDR2 ANQGSEA. The CDR3 DNA sequence: TGCAGCGTTGAAAGGGCGACTAGCGGCCAATACGAGCAGTACTTC. Encoded protein: CSVERATSGQYEQYF.

This chain links TRBV7-2 with TRBJ1-1; D gene unclear. The CDR3 sequence is 12 residues long. In germline, CDR1 is SGHTA, CDR2 FQGNSA. Trimming removed 5 bases at V and 7 bases at J, with 11 bases between. The CDR3 protein is CASSPPAYEAFF. The CDR3 nucleotides read TGTGCCAGCAGCCCCCCCGCCTATGAAGCTTTCTTT. The full variable domain, rest sourced from reference TRBV7-2 and TRBJ1-1, is GAGVSQSPSNKVTEKGKDVELRCDPISGHTALYWYRQSLGQGLEFLIYFQGNSAPDKSGLPSDRFSAERTGGSVSTLTIQRTQQEDSAVYLCASSPPAYEAFFGQGTRLTVV.

This chain links TRBV9 with TRBJ2-3; 13 nucleotides agree with TRBD2. Germline CDR1 and CDR2: SGDLS and YYNGEE. After removal of 3 bases from V and 4 bases from J, the junction contained 5 bases not matched to a gene. The CDR3 is made up of 16 amino acids. The CDR3 coding sequence is TGTGCCAGCAGCGGCCGGACTAGCGGGAGTTCAGATACGCAGTATTTT. Amino acids: CASSGRTSGSSDTQYF. The complete variable domain, with remaining parts taken from reference TRBV9 and TRBJ2-3, reads DSGVTQTPKHLITATGQRVTLRCSPRSGDLSVYWYQQSLDQGLQFLIQYYNGEERAKGNILERFSAQQFPDLHSELNLSSLELGDSALYFCASSGRTSGSSDTQYFGPGTRLTVL.

The chain links TRBV19 to TRBJ1-3; a possible D gene is TRBD1 (5 bases). The length of the CDR3 is 16 residues. Germline V gives CDR1 LNHDA, CDR2 SQIVND (reference sequence). Trimming cost V 7 bases and J 4 bases, with 20 bases left between them. This chain's CDR3 is CASTTTAGFGGNTIYF. Here the CDR3 DNA reads TGTGCCAGTACCACGACAGCCGGGTTCGGCGGAAACACCATATATTTT.